This T cell receptor (beta chain) was sequenced for a study of T cell responses to AZD1222 COVID-19 vaccine. Study-wide points: Donors were largely white British and mainly female; clonal diversity was possibly underestimated.

Measured with immunoSEQ multiplex PCR; TCRdb has only the in-frame clones, and not every one. The table records some 63,000 clones, around 83% of them present only once. The germline V and J ends were trimmed by 5 bases and 0 bases, with 14 bases remaining between them. Per the germline V gene, CDR1 is SGHTA and CDR2 is FQGNSA. This CDR3 has 16 residues. About this clone: Its antigen is undetermined.

The receptor's source is an adult in good health. The sequences come from peripheral blood, collected on day 0 of AZD1222 vaccination. The chain carries TRBV7-2 and TRBJ1-3, with D unclear. DNA for the CDR3: TGTGCCAGCAGCCCCGGTGCGGTTTACTCTGGAAACACCATATATTTT. It codes for CASSPGAVYSGNTIYF.